Listed here is a single TCR beta chain. The antigen is undetermined. The data derive from a study of cytomegalovirus exposure and HLA in healthy donors. General study findings and limits: Within an earlier analysis, most TCR beta V segments proved productive either about 87% or about 30% of the time.

PCR was performed using 60 Vbeta and 13 Jbeta primers. The repertoire was sequenced with immunoSEQ multiplex PCR; TCRdb's copy has only in-frame clones and lacks some. The table records 200,000 to 250,000 clones, approximately 80% of them present only once. J lost 5 bases, V lost 3 bases, and 2 bases had no gene match. Germline CDR1 is ENHRY and CDR2 is SYGVKD. The CDR3 contains 15 residues. Specimen: PBMCs. The chain links TRBV10-3 to TRBJ1-5; 12 bases agree with TRBD1. The sequence derives from a man aged 25 to 40 in good health and CMV-seronegative. The CDR3 DNA reads as TGTGCCATCAGTGAAGGGACAGGGGGCGATCAGCCCCAGCATTTT. Its protein is CAISEGTGGDQPQHF.